The 16 T cell receptor beta chains presented below share a single source sample, sequenced in a study of control samples from healthy donors and cancer patients. The assay was immunoSEQ multiplex PCR, and TCRdb's table has in-frame clones only and misses some. The sample has around 100,000 clones, approximately 90% seen once; the top ten hold about a fifth. Sequencing was performed on PBMCs. The source is a man aged 60-69 years with lung cancer.

V usage is TRBV4-1 and J usage is TRBJ2-3; unclear D gene. The length of the CDR3 is 15 residues. V was clipped by 0 bases and J by 1 base, with 8 bases between them. Germline V CDR1 and CDR2: MGHRA, YSYEKL. The CDR3 nucleotides are TGCGCCAGCAGCCAAGATGGAACAGGCACAGATACGCAGTATTTT. It encodes CASSQDGTGTDTQYF.

There are a few counts of this clone. The chain recombines TRBV19 with TRBJ1-5; 7 positions agree with TRBD1. The junction had 11 bases not matched to a gene; V was cut back by 5 bases and J by 4 bases. The length of the CDR3 is 16 residues. Germline assignment: CDR1 LNHDA and CDR2 SQIVND (reference sequence). Here the CDR3 DNA reads TGTGCCAGTAGTGACAGGGCCCAACTGGGTAATCAGCCCCAGCATTTT. This translates into CASSDRAQLGNQPQHF.

The V gene is TRBV2, the J gene TRBJ1-2; D is unresolved. The CDR3 contains 14 residues. The V gene lost 3 bases and the J gene lost 0 bases, with 8 bases spanning the gap. Germline loops: CDR1 SNHLY, CDR2 FYNNEI. CDR3 loop: CASSDSGTNYGYTF. For the CDR3, the DNA is TGTGCCAGCAGTGACTCCGGGACTAACTATGGCTACACCTTC.

V usage is TRBV11-2 and J usage is TRBJ2-3; perhaps TRBD2 as D (6 bases). Trimming took 5 bases from V and 4 from J, leaving 13 bases between them. The CDR3 is 14 residues long. CDR1 is SGHAT and CDR2 is FQNNGV in the germline V gene. In nucleotides, the CDR3 is TGTGCCAGCAGCCCCCCGGGGGTTCCAGATACGCAGTATTTT. This encodes CASSPPGVPDTQYF.

This rearrangement joins TRBV18 to TRBJ2-5; no reliable D call. The CDR3 covers 16 residues. CDR1 and CDR2 (germline): KGHSH, LQKENI. Trimming left V 3 bases short and J 1 base short, with 15 bases between. This CDR3 is CASSPRPARVQETQYF. The CDR3 region has the DNA TGTGCCAGCTCACCTAGGCCGGCACGAGTCCAAGAGACCCAGTACTTC.

The chain recombines TRBV30 with TRBJ1-1; 7 positions agree with TRBD1. CDR1 is GTSNPN and CDR2 is SVGIG in the germline V gene (reference sequence). V trimming: 5 bases; J trimming: 1 base; junction bases outside the gene matches: 13. The CDR3 runs 16 residues. The CDR3 sequence is CAWARGRGNWNTEAFF. DNA for the CDR3: TGTGCCTGGGCACGGGGCAGGGGGAATTGGAACACTGAAGCTTTCTTT.

With regard to this clone: The sample holds other DNA sequences that translate to the same CDR3. The genes are TRBV6-5 and TRBJ1-1, with a tentative D call TRBD1 (6 bases). V lost 2 bases and J 4 bases, leaving 8 bases between the germline ends. Germline CDR1 reads MNHEY; CDR2 reads SVGAGI. This CDR3 has 13 amino acids. This CDR3 reads CASSYGGGTEAFF. The CDR3 bases are TGTGCCAGCAGTTACGGAGGGGGCACTGAAGCTTTCTTT.

The V and J genes are TRBV27 and TRBJ2-5; D perhaps matches TRBD2 (6 bases). CDR1 and CDR2 from the germline V gene are MNHEY and SMNVEV (reference sequence). This CDR3 spans 16 amino acids. The V gene lost 2 bases and the J gene lost 2 bases, with 15 bases spanning the gap. CDR3 DNA sequence: TGTGCCAGCAGTTTAAACCCCAGGACTACTCAAGAGACCCAGTACTTC. It encodes CASSLNPRTTQETQYF.

This chain joins TRBV2 and TRBJ1-5; 11 nucleotides match TRBD1. Germline V gives CDR1 SNHLY, CDR2 FYNNEI. The CDR3 runs to 15 residues. The trim removed 8 bases at V and 1 base at J, leaving 4 bases unmatched. This CDR3 is CASLGTGGSNQPQHF. In DNA, the CDR3 is TGTGCCAGCCTGGGGACAGGGGGAAGCAATCAGCCCCAGCATTTT.

This chain joins TRBV11-2 and TRBJ2-7, with D unclear. Germline V lookup: CDR1 SGHAT, CDR2 FQNNGV. The germline V and J ends were trimmed by 2 bases and 2 bases, with 13 bases remaining between them. CDR3 size: 15 residues. In nucleotides, the CDR3 is TGTGCCAGCAGCTTACCGGGTGGTTCGACCTACGAGCAGTACTTC. This codes for CASSLPGGSTYEQYF.

This clone occurred a few times. The chain couples TRBV24-1 to TRBJ1-5; TRBD1 is a possible D gene (6 bases). The ends were cut back, 3 bases at V and 6 bases at J, with 11 bases in the middle. This CDR3 is 14 amino acids long. Looked up from germline, CDR1 is KGHDR and CDR2 is SFDVKD. The CDR3: CATSDGDTSQPQHF. CDR3 DNA sequence: TGTGCCACCAGTGATGGGGACACTTCTCAGCCCCAGCATTTT.

This chain uses TRBV4-1 with TRBJ2-3; TRBD1 or TRBD2 may be the D gene (5 bases each). The CDR3 has 21 amino acids. Germline lookup yields CDR1 MGHRA and CDR2 YSYEKL. The V gene lost 4 bases and the J gene lost 4 bases, with 33 bases spanning the gap. The CDR3 coding sequence is TGCGCCAGCAGCCCACCTCAAGCCGGGACCCGGGTCTTAAATTACCCAGATACGCAGTATTTT. Its translation is CASSPPQAGTRVLNYPDTQYF.

This clone occurred a few times. The chain links TRBV27 to TRBJ2-6, with D hard to call. This CDR3 has 15 residues. V shed 6 bases and J shed 0 bases, with 9 bases lying between them. In germline, CDR1 is MNHEY, CDR2 SMNVEV (reference sequence). CDR3: CASRPYSSGANVLTF. CDR3 DNA sequence: TGTGCCAGCAGACCTTATAGCTCTGGGGCCAACGTCCTGACTTTC.

The rearrangement links TRBV10-2 to TRBJ2-7; the match to TRBD2 covers 10 bases. Germline loops: CDR1 WSHSY, CDR2 SAAADI. V dropped 7 bases and J dropped 5; count of bases not matched to a gene: 8. CDR3 length equals 14 residues. This chain's CDR3 is CASIFSGGPHEQYV. DNA of the CDR3: TGCGCCAGCATCTTTAGCGGGGGGCCCCACGAGCAGTACGTC.

The chain recombines TRBV4-2 with TRBJ2-7; no definite D call. The V gene's germline CDR1 is LGHNA and CDR2 YNFKEQ. The CDR3 runs to 14 residues. Trimming took off 4 bases at V and 0 bases at J, with 10 bases between the two ends. CDR3 residues: CASSPGGSSYEQYF. CDR3 nucleotides: TGTGCCAGCAGCCCTGGTGGTTCCTCCTACGAGCAGTACTTC.

This chain joins TRBV4-1 and TRBJ1-1; D is unclear. The germline V gene has CDR1 MGHRA and CDR2 YSYEKL. Trimming stripped 1 base from V and 0 bases from J, with 6 bases between. This CDR3 has 14 residues. CDR3 region: CASSQGAVNTEAFF. The CDR3 coding sequence is TGCGCCAGCAGCCAAGGAGCGGTGAACACTGAAGCTTTCTTT.